This T cell receptor beta chain was captured in a study of blood T cells in healthy people across ages. Germline CDR1 and CDR2: SQVTM and ANQGSEA. CDR3 length equals 15 residues. It was with a sample-barcoded 5' primer and a J-beta primer mix that a second PCR of roughly 7 to 12 cycles was run. Each TCR beta cDNA got a 12-nucleotide random molecular identifier. TCRdb re-called the 5' RACE reads through MiXCR, storing one row per CDR3 protein. Of about 1.5 million distinct CDR3 sequences detected, roughly 40% appear once; the ten largest clones hold approximately 7.9%. This clonotype was detected only a few times.

The chain uses TRBV29-1 and TRBJ2-1; D uncertain. TRBJ2-7 matches the DNA end more closely, so the J call is doubtful. The sample taken for sequencing was blood. The TCR sequence derives from a woman aged 18-30 years in good health. The CDR3 nucleotides are TGCAGCGCCCCCCGAGCCGCGAGCTCCTACAATGAGCAGTACTTC. Its translation: CSAPRAASSYNEQYF.